This TCR beta chain stems from a study of cytomegalovirus exposure and HLA in healthy donors. On this clone itself: The antigen is not known.

Study outcomes and limitations: Further analysis was carried out later, and it showed several of the most significant clusters appearing linked to common viral pathogens. In vitro checks showed that a few CMV-associated chains really do target CMV antigens. Later, TCR association rates were found to vary by HLA locus, highest for DRB1 and lowest for HLA-C.

The CDR3 loop spans 14 amino acids. Germline CDR1 and CDR2: LNHNV and YYDKDF (reference sequence). The V segment lost 5 bases and the J segment 4 bases; nucleotides outside the gene matches: 6. The PCR employed 60 Vbeta primers together with 13 Jbeta primers. Generated by immunoSEQ multiplex PCR, the TCRdb table keeps only in-frame clones and is missing some. The sample records 90,000 to 100,000 clones, roughly three quarters being singletons. This chain links TRBV15 with TRBJ2-3; 7 positions match TRBD2. Material for sequencing was PBMCs. This TCR was sampled from a female donor in good health and CMV-seronegative. The CDR3 region is CATSAKTSSDTQYF. CDR3 sequence (DNA): TGTGCCACCAGCGCAAAGACTAGCTCAGATACGCAGTATTTT.